Given below is one T cell receptor beta chain in context. Its specificity is unknown. This record belongs to a study of blood T cells in healthy people across ages. Study-wide findings and caveats: Versus aged donors, long-lived donors had higher diversity and more naive CD4+ cells.

Together with a sample-barcoded 5' primer, a J-beta primer mix was included in a second PCR lasting about 6 to 11 cycles. Every cDNA was tagged by a template-switch adaptor with 12 random nucleotides. TCRdb processed the 5' RACE reads anew with MiXCR; each CDR3 protein has one entry. The data show around 320,000 distinct CDR3 sequences, 27% seen once. This sequence originates from a woman between 65 and 79 years old in good health. The sequenced material came from blood.

The CDR3 bases are TGTGCCAGCAGCCAAGGGACAGTCAATTCACCCCTCCACTTT. As protein: CASSQGTVNSPLHF. V is TRBV4-2 and J is TRBJ1-6; perhaps TRBD1 as D (6 bases). The V gene's germline CDR1 is LGHNA and CDR2 YNFKEQ. This CDR3 comprises 14 residues. Trimming took off 1 base at V and 7 bases at J, with 8 bases between the two ends.